Below, 25 T cell receptor beta chains from the same sample are listed, as sequenced in a study of T cells in Graves' hyperthyroidism and ophthalmopathy. From RNA transcripts, TCR beta CDR3 regions were amplified. The primer set for the first-round RT-PCR of the TCR CDR3 was HTBI. TCRdb reprocessed the multiplex PCR reads with MiXCR, giving one entry per CDR3 protein. Of roughly 420,000 distinct CDR3 sequences listed, more than 15% were seen once; the top ten hold about 7.7%. Sequencing used blood. The receptors were sampled from a woman in her late teens or twenties with Graves' hyperthyroidism.

V is TRBV6-1 and J is TRBJ2-7; D may correspond to TRBD1 or TRBD2 (5 bases each). The CDR3 length is 15 residues. Germline V gene data show CDR1 as MNHNS and CDR2 as SASEGT. V lost 6 bases and J 5 bases, leaving 20 bases between the germline ends. The CDR3 reads CASSGEGPEPNEQYF. The CDR3 DNA reads as TGTGCCAGCAGCGGTGAGGGGCCCGAACCCAACGAGCAGTACTTC.

This clonotype was seen a few times. This chain joins TRBV10-3 and TRBJ2-1; TRBD2 is a possible D gene (5 bases). Germline values: CDR1 ENHRY, CDR2 SYGVKD. CDR3 length: 13 amino acids. V lost 4 bases and J lost 4, with 8 bases in between. The CDR3 region is CAISVEVYNEQFF. The CDR3 nucleotides are TGTGCCATCAGTGTGGAGGTTTACAATGAGCAGTTCTTC.

This clonotype was found many times. The genes are TRBV10-3 and TRBJ2-2; maybe TRBD2 (5 bases). V was pared by 9 bases and J by 1 base, with 12 bases between. CDR3 size: 14 residues. Germline CDR1 and CDR2: ENHRY and SYGVKD. Here the CDR3 reads CAMLTSGNTGELFF. The CDR3, as DNA: TGTGCCATGCTGACCAGCGGGAACACCGGGGAGCTGTTTTTT.

This clonotype appeared a few times. This chain uses TRBV12-5 with TRBJ1-1; possibly TRBD1 for D (6 bases). This CDR3 spans 14 amino acids. V dropped 4 bases and J dropped 1 base, with 10 bases sitting between them. From germline, CDR1 is LGHNT and CDR2 FRNRAP. CDR3 sequence reads: CASGSGTSNTEAFF. CDR3 nucleotide sequence: TGTGCTAGTGGTTCAGGGACATCGAACACTGAAGCTTTCTTT.

CDR3 protein: CASSRDQVLSGNTIYF. Here the CDR3 DNA reads TGCGCCAGCAGCCGTGATCAGGTCCTCTCTGGAAACACCATATATTTT. The rearrangement joins TRBV4-1 to TRBJ1-3; D gene ambiguous. This CDR3 contains 16 residues. V lost 4 bases, J lost 0 bases, and 13 bases lay in between. Germline values: CDR1 MGHRA, CDR2 YSYEKL.

In its sample, this clonotype was seen many times. This chain joins TRBV5-1 and TRBJ1-1, with a weak D call TRBD1 (6 bases). The V and J ends lost 0 bases and 2 bases respectively, with 11 bases between them. From germline, CDR1 is SGHRS and CDR2 YFSETQ. The CDR3 sequence is 15 residues long. The DNA of the CDR3 is TGCGCCAGCAGCTTGGTAGGGACACCTAACACTGAAGCTTTCTTT. Protein product: CASSLVGTPNTEAFF.

This clonotype was seen ten or more times. The J gene is TRBJ2-7, the V gene TRBV19; 12 nucleotides agree with TRBD2. Per germline, CDR1 LNHDA and CDR2 SQIVND (reference sequence). With V trimmed by 8 bases and J by 4 bases, 6 bases remained unmatched. This CDR3 has 14 residues. CDR3 nucleotide sequence: TGTGCCAGTGCTTCTAGCGGGAGGGTATACGAGCAGTACTTC. It yields the protein CASASSGRVYEQYF.

In its sample, this clonotype was seen a few times. Germline and junction disagree at one end, which may indicate a read error. V gene TRBV7-8 combines with J gene TRBJ1-4; 11 nucleotides align to TRBD1. This CDR3 region has 15 residues. Per germline, CDR1 SGHVS and CDR2 FQNEAQ. The CDR3 nucleotides are TGTGCCAGCACCTTAAGTGGGACAGGGGGTGAAAAACTGTTTTTT. Residues: CASTLSGTGGEKLFF.

This chain connects TRBV5-8 to TRBJ2-7; no clear D gene. CDR1 and CDR2 (germline): SGHTS, YDEGEE. The V end was cut by 7 bases, the J end by 0 bases, with 17 bases between. CDR3 size: 15 residues. The CDR3 DNA reads TGTGCCAGCGCCCTGGTAGCCACGAGCTCCTACGAGCAGTACTTC. The encoded protein is CASALVATSSYEQYF.

This clonotype was observed at least ten times. The chain couples TRBV7-2 to TRBJ2-5, with unresolved D. This CDR3 is built from 12 residues. Germline V gives CDR1 SGHTA, CDR2 FQGNSA. The germline V and J ends were trimmed by 3 bases and 4 bases, with 6 bases remaining between them. The CDR3 DNA sequence: TGTGCCAGCAGCTTTACGGGAGAGACCCAGTACTTC. It is translated as CASSFTGETQYF.

The rearrangement uses TRBV4-1 and TRBJ2-1, with 9 bases matching TRBD1. V shed 0 bases, J shed 3 bases, and the junction held 3 bases outside the gene matches. Germline loops: CDR1 MGHRA, CDR2 YSYEKL. The CDR3 is 16 amino acids. As DNA, the CDR3 is TGCGCCAGCAGCCAAGATGGGACAGGGCTCTACAATGAGCAGTTCTTC. This gives the protein CASSQDGTGLYNEQFF.

This clonotype came up many times. The J gene is TRBJ2-1, the V gene TRBV7-3; D unclear. Trimming took off 2 bases at V and 7 bases at J, with 12 bases between the two ends. Germline V gives CDR1 SGHTA, CDR2 FQGTGA. The CDR3 is 14 amino acids. CDR3 region: CASSLGAKGNEQFF. CDR3 nucleotide sequence: TGTGCCAGCAGCTTAGGAGCAAAGGGTAATGAGCAGTTCTTC.

This clonotype was seen repeatedly, ten times or more. This chain links TRBV4-2 with TRBJ2-7; 12 bases fit TRBD2. J was trimmed by 4 bases and V by 2 bases; bases with no gene match: 3. From germline, CDR1 is LGHNA and CDR2 YNFKEQ. This CDR3 region has 15 residues. The CDR3 DNA is TGTGCCAGCAGCCAACTGGGACTAGCGGGTTACGAGCAGTACTTC. This sequence encodes CASSQLGLAGYEQYF.

The sample holds many counts of this clonotype. The chain has TRBV20-1 and TRBJ1-1; 7 bases line up with TRBD1. The trim removed 3 bases at V and 1 base at J, leaving 11 bases unmatched. The CDR3 is 16 residues long. Germline CDR1 reads DFQATT; CDR2 reads SNEGSKA (reference sequence). The CDR3 here is CSARPGQLGPNTEAFF. The CDR3 DNA is TGCAGTGCTAGGCCGGGACAGCTGGGACCGAACACTGAAGCTTTCTTT.

In this sample, this clonotype turned up a few times. This sequence joins TRBV5-4 and TRBJ2-7, with D possibly being TRBD1 (6 bases). The CDR3 is 15 amino acids. Trimming took off 6 bases at V and 0 bases at J, with 16 bases between the two ends. The germline gives CDR1 SGHNT, CDR2 YYREEE (reference sequence). CDR3 region: CASKLDSDSSYEQYF. DNA for the CDR3: TGTGCCAGCAAACTGGACAGCGACAGCTCCTACGAGCAGTACTTC.

This clonotype was counted many times. The gene calls are TRBV11-3 and TRBJ1-1; 7 bases map to TRBD1. The CDR3 covers 15 residues. J lost 6 bases, V lost 3 bases, and 10 bases had no gene match. CDR1 and CDR2 (germline): SGHNT, YENEEA. The CDR3 loop reads CASSLAEGTASEAFF. The DNA for the CDR3 is TGTGCCAGCAGCTTGGCTGAAGGGACAGCCTCTGAAGCTTTCTTT.

This clonotype was recorded a few times. CDR3 region: CASSEATGGDSPLHF. The CDR3 DNA reads TGTGCCAGCAGTGAAGCGACAGGGGGCGACTCACCCCTCCACTTT. J is TRBJ1-6 and V is TRBV25-1; 10 nucleotides align to TRBD1. J gave up 10 bases and V 2 bases, and 5 bases lay outside the gene matches. This CDR3 has 15 residues. Germline CDR1 is MGHDK and CDR2 is SYGVNS.

J is TRBJ2-1 and V is TRBV5-1; tentatively, D is TRBD2 (5 bases). The CDR3 spans 16 residues. Per germline, CDR1 SGHRS and CDR2 YFSETQ. Trimming took 5 bases from V and 1 from J, leaving 16 bases between them. The CDR3 bases are TGCGCCAGCAGAAAGGCTGCGACTAAATCCTACAATGAGCAGTTCTTC. This sequence encodes CASRKAATKSYNEQFF.

This clonotype appeared many times. The chain has TRBV20-1 and TRBJ2-1; either TRBD1 or TRBD2 may fit D (5 bases each). Trimming removed 6 bases at V and 15 bases at J, with 18 bases between. From germline, CDR1 is DFQATT and CDR2 SNEGSKA (reference sequence). The CDR3 has 11 residues. CDR3 amino acids: CSAGSRDRLFF. CDR3 nucleotide sequence: TGCAGTGCCGGAAGCCGGGACCGACTGTTCTTC.

On this clonotype: This may be a read error: a much more frequent sequence differs by one nucleotide. The chain employs TRBV19 and TRBJ1-5; no clear D gene. This CDR3 region has 13 residues. From germline, CDR1 is LNHDA and CDR2 SQIVND (reference sequence). The CDR3 spells CASNSRRNQLQHF. The CDR3 nucleotides read TGTGCCAGTAATTCCAGACGGAATCAGCTCCAGCATTTT.

Many counts were recorded for this clonotype. This chain connects TRBV27 to TRBJ1-5; tentatively, D is TRBD1 (5 bases). The V end lost 3 bases, the J end lost 5 bases, and 17 bases lay between the germline ends. Germline CDR1 and CDR2: MNHEY and SMNVEV (reference sequence). CDR3 size: 16 residues. The CDR3 sequence: CASSFTVSGRDQPQHF. The CDR3 DNA follows: TGTGCCAGCAGTTTCACGGTTTCAGGGCGGGATCAGCCCCAGCATTTT.

The chain joins TRBV7-6 to TRBJ2-3, with 8 bases fitting TRBD2. The CDR3 extends over 18 amino acids. Germline loops: CDR1 SGHVS, CDR2 FNYEAQ. Unmatched junction bases numbered 13, after V lost 1 base and J lost 4 bases. The CDR3 DNA reads TGTGCCAGCAGCTTAGAAGCCCTTAACCGGGGGGGCGCAGATACGCAGTATTTT. Its protein is CASSLEALNRGGADTQYF.

In its sample, this clonotype was seen many times. V usage is TRBV30 and J usage is TRBJ1-6; no firm D call. The CDR3 length is 15 residues. Trimming shortened V by 3 bases and J by 7 bases, and 16 bases separated the two germline ends. Germline V gene data show CDR1 as GTSNPN and CDR2 as SVGIG (reference sequence). This chain's CDR3 is CAWRDWGLRNSPLHF. The CDR3 DNA reads TGTGCCTGGAGAGACTGGGGTTTAAGGAATTCACCCCTCCACTTT.

This clonotype was picked up a small number of times. V and J are TRBV29-1 and TRBJ1-2; D is possibly TRBD1 (5 bases). The CDR3 is 15 amino acids. Germline V CDR1 and CDR2: SQVTM, ANQGSEA. Trimming removed 3 bases at V and 0 bases at J, with 14 bases between. DNA of the CDR3: TGCAGCGTTGATCAAACCCAGGGAGCTAACTATGGCTACACCTTC. It yields the protein CSVDQTQGANYGYTF.

The sample holds many counts of this clonotype. V and J are TRBV7-2 and TRBJ2-1, with no clear D. The germline V and J ends were trimmed by 1 base and 4 bases, with 8 bases remaining between them. The CDR3 spans 14 residues. Germline-derived CDR1 and CDR2 are SGHTA and FQGNSA. The CDR3 reads CASSLGYLYNEQFF. CDR3 DNA: TGTGCCAGCAGCTTAGGGTACCTGTACAATGAGCAGTTCTTC.